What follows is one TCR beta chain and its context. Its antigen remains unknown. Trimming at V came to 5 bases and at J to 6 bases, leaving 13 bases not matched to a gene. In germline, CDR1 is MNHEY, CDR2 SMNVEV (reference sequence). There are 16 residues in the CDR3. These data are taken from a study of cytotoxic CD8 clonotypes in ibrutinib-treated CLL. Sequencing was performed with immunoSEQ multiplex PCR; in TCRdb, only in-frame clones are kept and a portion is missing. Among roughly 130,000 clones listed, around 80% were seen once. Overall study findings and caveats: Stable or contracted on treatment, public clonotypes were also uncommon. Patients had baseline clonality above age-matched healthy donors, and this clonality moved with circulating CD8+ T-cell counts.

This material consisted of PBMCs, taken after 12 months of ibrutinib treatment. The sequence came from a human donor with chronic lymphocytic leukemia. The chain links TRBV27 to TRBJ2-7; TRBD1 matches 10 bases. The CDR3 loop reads CASSRVLTGGAGEQYF. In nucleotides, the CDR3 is TGTGCCAGCAGTCGAGTCCTGACAGGGGGCGCGGGCGAGCAGTACTTC.